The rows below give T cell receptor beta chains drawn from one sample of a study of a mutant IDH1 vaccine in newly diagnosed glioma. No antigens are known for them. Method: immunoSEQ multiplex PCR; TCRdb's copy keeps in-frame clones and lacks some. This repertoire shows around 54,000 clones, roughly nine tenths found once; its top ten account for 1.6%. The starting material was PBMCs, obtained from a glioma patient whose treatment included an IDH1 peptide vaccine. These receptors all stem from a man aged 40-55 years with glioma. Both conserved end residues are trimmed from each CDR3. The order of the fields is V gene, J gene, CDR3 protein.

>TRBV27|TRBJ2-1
ASSRTRGVQF
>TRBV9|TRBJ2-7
ASSAADVGGEQY
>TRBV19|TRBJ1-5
ASSIMDNNQPQH
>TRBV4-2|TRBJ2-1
ASSRDRAGVNEQF
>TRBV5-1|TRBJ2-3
ASNPGQGVSHTQY
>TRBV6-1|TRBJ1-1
ASSAGLGREAF
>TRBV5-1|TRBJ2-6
ASSLRTVSGANVLT
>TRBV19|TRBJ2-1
ASSTPPGLAPSREF
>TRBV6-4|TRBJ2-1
ASATGTTFNEQF
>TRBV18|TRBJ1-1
ASSISGANTEAF
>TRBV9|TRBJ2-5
ASSVDVKGETQY
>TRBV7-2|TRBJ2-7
ASSKTGTITYEQY
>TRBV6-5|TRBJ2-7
ASSPRQGSPYEQY
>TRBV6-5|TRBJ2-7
ASSRGPGRASL
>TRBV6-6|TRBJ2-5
ASNRGQETQY
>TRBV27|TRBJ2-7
ASSWGRGELGGVEQY
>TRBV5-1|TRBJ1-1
ASSLVVWGGAEAF
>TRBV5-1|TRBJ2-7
ASSLGFTSLEQY
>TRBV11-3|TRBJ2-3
ASSLGGVTDTQY
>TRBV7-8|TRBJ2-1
ASAIVGLEQF
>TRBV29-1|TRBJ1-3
SVAPTGSDTIY
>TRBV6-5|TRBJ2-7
ASSYSAKGGYEQY
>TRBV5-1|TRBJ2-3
ASSPMRGGTDTQY
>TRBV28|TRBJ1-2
ASSSTGFYYGYT
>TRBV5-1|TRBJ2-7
ASSRGALLAYEQY
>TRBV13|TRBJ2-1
ASSAKLAGVGKEQF
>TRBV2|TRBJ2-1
ASKGYDEQF
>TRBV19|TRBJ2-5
ASQQTSRVVQETQY
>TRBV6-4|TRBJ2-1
ASSVEGSYNEQF
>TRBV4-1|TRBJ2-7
ASSQGHGSSYEQY